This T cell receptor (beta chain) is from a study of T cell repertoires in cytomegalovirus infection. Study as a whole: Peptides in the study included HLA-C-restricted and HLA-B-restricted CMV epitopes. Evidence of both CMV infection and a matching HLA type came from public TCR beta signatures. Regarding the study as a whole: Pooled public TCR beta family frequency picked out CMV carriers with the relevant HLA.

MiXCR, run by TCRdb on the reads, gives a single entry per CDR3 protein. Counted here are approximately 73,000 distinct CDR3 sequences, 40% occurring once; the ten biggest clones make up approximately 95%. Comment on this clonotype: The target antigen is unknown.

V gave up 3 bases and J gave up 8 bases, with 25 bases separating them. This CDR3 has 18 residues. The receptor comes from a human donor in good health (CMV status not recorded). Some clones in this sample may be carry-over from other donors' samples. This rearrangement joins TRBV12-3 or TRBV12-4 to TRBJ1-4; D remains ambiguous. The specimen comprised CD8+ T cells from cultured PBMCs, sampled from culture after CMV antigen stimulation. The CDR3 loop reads CASSFRPLAYGFSEKLFF. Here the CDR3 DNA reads TGTGCCAGCAGTTTTCGACCCCTCGCGTATGGTTTTAGCGAAAAACTGTTTTTT.